A selection of T cell receptor beta chains follows, all from one sample in a study of blood T cell repertoires in COVID-19. Generated by immunoSEQ multiplex PCR, the TCRdb table keeps only in-frame clones and is missing some. Among approximately 200,000 clones listed, around four fifths were seen once. Source material: PBMCs or T cells enriched from blood (not recorded which). Every receptor here comes from a man between 35 and 55 years old who had recovered from COVID-19. CDR3s include the opening cysteine and the closing phenylalanine or tryptophan. D genes are given only for firm matches. Size is stated for part of the rows, as once, few or many counts, or as a class when the clone is expanded.

DNA,CDR3,D,J,V,size
TGTGCCAGCTCACCACTAGGGGCACGTCAAGAGACCCAGTACTTC,CASSPLGARQETQYF,NA,TRBJ2-5,TRBV18,NA
TGTGCCAGCAGCTTATTAGCGGACTCTTATTATGACGATGAGCAGTTCTTC,CASSLLADSYYDDEQFF,NA,TRBJ2-1,TRBV7-9,NA
TGCAGCGTTGCTGGGACAGGGGACCACTATGGCTACACCTTC,CSVAGTGDHYGYTF,TRBD1,TRBJ1-2,TRBV29-1,NA
TGTGCCACCCGGGGTCGGGAGACAGATACGCAGTATTTT,CATRGRETDTQYF,NA,TRBJ2-3,TRBV27,NA
TGTGCCACCCAGCGGGGGACTTACACAGATACGCAGTATTTT,CATQRGTYTDTQYF,TRBD2,TRBJ2-3,TRBV7-9,once
TGTGCCAGCAGGTTACTAGCGGGGAGAACCGGGGAGCTGTTTTTT,CASRLLAGRTGELFF,TRBD2,TRBJ2-2,TRBV2,NA
TGCGCCAGCAGCTTTGGGACAGGTGTAGGCAATGAGCAGTTCTTC,CASSFGTGVGNEQFF,TRBD1,TRBJ2-1,TRBV5-1,NA
TGCGCCAGCAGCTTGTCAGGGGGAGAATATGGCTACACCTTC,CASSLSGGEYGYTF,TRBD1,TRBJ1-2,TRBV5-1,NA
TGTGCCAGCTCCGGGACAACTAATGAAAAACTGTTTTTT,CASSGTTNEKLFF,NA,TRBJ1-4,TRBV19,NA
TGTGCCAGCAACATCTCCGGGAAGCAGTACTTC,CASNISGKQYF,NA,TRBJ2-7,TRBV12-3/TRBV12-4,NA
TGTGCCAGCTCACCCGGTTCGGGGACAGGGTATGGCTACACCTTC,CASSPGSGTGYGYTF,TRBD1,TRBJ1-2,TRBV18,NA
TGCGCCAGCAGCCAAGACGGGAGCTCCTACAATGAGCAGTTCTTC,CASSQDGSSYNEQFF,NA,TRBJ2-1,TRBV5-1,NA
TGCAGCGTTGCGGGGACTAGTAATTCACCCCTCCACTTT,CSVAGTSNSPLHF,NA,TRBJ1-6,TRBV29-1,NA
TGTGCCAGTAGCGACGCCAGGAAAGAGACCCAGTACTTC,CASSDARKETQYF,NA,TRBJ2-5,TRBV19,once
TGTGCCAGCACAGGGGGCGGTGGGATTACCGGGGAGCTGTTTTTT,CASTGGGGITGELFF,TRBD1,TRBJ2-2,TRBV2,NA
TGTGCCAGGGGACAGGGGAACGGAAACACCATATATTTT,CARGQGNGNTIYF,TRBD1,TRBJ1-3,TRBV2,few
TGTGCCAGTAGTTTGTGGACAGGGGGGGACAACGAGCAGTACTTC,CASSLWTGGDNEQYF,TRBD1,TRBJ2-7,TRBV19,NA
TGCAGCGTCACCTCCGGGACAGGTAATCAGCCCCAGCATTTT,CSVTSGTGNQPQHF,TRBD1,TRBJ1-5,TRBV29-1,NA
TGCGCCAGCAGCCAAGATCAGACAGGGGGATTAGAAGCTTTCTTT,CASSQDQTGGLEAFF,TRBD1,TRBJ1-1,TRBV4-1,NA
TGTGCCACCAGTGATCCTACGGGGGGTAACCAGCCCCAGCATTTT,CATSDPTGGNQPQHF,NA,TRBJ1-5,TRBV24-1,once
TGCGCCAGCAGCGTACATTTCAGCTCCTACGAGCAGTACTTC,CASSVHFSSYEQYF,NA,TRBJ2-7,TRBV5-1,NA
TGTGCCAGCTCACCCTCGACAGATACGCAGTATTTT,CASSPSTDTQYF,NA,TRBJ2-3,TRBV18,NA
TGTGCCAGCAGTCCCGGACAGGGGGGGTATCTCGAGCAGTACTTC,CASSPGQGGYLEQYF,TRBD1,TRBJ2-7,TRBV27,NA
TGTGCCAGCAGCTTAGACCTAGGGGCCGTAGCCGGGGAGCTGTTTTTT,CASSLDLGAVAGELFF,NA,TRBJ2-2,TRBV11-3,NA
TGCGCCAGCAGCTTGGGCACTTGGGGGCGTGGGAACACTGAAGCTTTCTTT,CASSLGTWGRGNTEAFF,NA,TRBJ1-1,TRBV5-1,few
TGTGCCAGCAGCCCCCCGGGGTTGGACGAGCAGTACTTC,CASSPPGLDEQYF,NA,TRBJ2-7,TRBV7-3,NA
TGTGCCAGCAGCGTAGACGGGACTCCTTCCTACGAGCAGTACTTC,CASSVDGTPSYEQYF,NA,TRBJ2-7,TRBV9,NA
TGTGCCAGCAGTGAACAAGTGGCAGATAAACTGTTTTTT,CASSEQVADKLFF,NA,TRBJ1-4,TRBV6-1,NA
TGCAGTGCTAGCCACGGGACTGAAGCTTTCTTT,CSASHGTEAFF,NA,TRBJ1-1,TRBV20-1,NA
TGTGCCAGCAGCTTGGGCGGGAAGGTATCGGGGACCGGGGAGCTGTTTTTT,CASSLGGKVSGTGELFF,NA,TRBJ2-2,TRBV5-4,few
TGTGCCAGCAGTTACTCTCCAGGGGCAGGAAACACCATATATTTT,CASSYSPGAGNTIYF,NA,TRBJ1-3,TRBV6-5,once
TGTGCCTGGAGTGGACTAGCGGGAGGTACCAGCTCCTACAATGAGCAGTTCTTC,CAWSGLAGGTSSYNEQFF,TRBD2,TRBJ2-1,TRBV30,NA
TGTGCCAGCTCACCATCGGGGGACTCCTACAATGAGCAGTTCTTC,CASSPSGDSYNEQFF,NA,TRBJ2-1,TRBV18,once
TGTGCCAGCACCACTCCGGGAACCACAGATACGCAGTATTTT,CASTTPGTTDTQYF,NA,TRBJ2-3,TRBV6-5,NA
TGTGCCTGGAATCAAGTAAAGGAGGCGGCCCAGTACTTC,CAWNQVKEAAQYF,NA,TRBJ2-5,TRBV30,NA
TGTGCCAGCAGTCCCTCCGGACAGGGAAGGGCTAACTATGGCTACACCTTC,CASSPSGQGRANYGYTF,TRBD1,TRBJ1-2,TRBV28,NA
TGTGCCAGCAGCCCCCAGGGTGAAGCTTTCTTT,CASSPQGEAFF,NA,TRBJ1-1,TRBV7-9,once
TGTGCCAGCAGTTTATCCGGGAGAGCCAATGAGCAGTTCTTC,CASSLSGRANEQFF,NA,TRBJ2-1,TRBV27,once
TGTGCCAGCAGCCCAGACAGGGTGGGAAAACTGTTTTTT,CASSPDRVGKLFF,TRBD1,TRBJ1-4,TRBV3-1/TRBV3-2,NA
TGTGCCAGCAGTCGGGAAAACTCCTATAATTCACCCCTCCACTTT,CASSRENSYNSPLHF,NA,TRBJ1-6,TRBV27,many
TGTGCCAGTAGTATAACCAACGGACAGCAATACAATGAGCAGTTCTTC,CASSITNGQQYNEQFF,NA,TRBJ2-1,TRBV19,NA
TGTGCCGAAACAGGGGGCCGCAATCAGCCCCAGCATTTT,CAETGGRNQPQHF,TRBD1,TRBJ1-5,TRBV28,NA
TGTGCCAGCAACCCCAGGGTTGGGAGCACAGATACGCAGTATTTT,CASNPRVGSTDTQYF,NA,TRBJ2-3,TRBV7-6,few
TGTGCCAGTAGCCGTACAGGGGATGGAACTGAAGCTTTCTTT,CASSRTGDGTEAFF,TRBD1,TRBJ1-1,TRBV19,NA
TGTGCCAGCAGCTTAGGTTTGGGGCTGGTCAACCAGCCCCAGCATTTT,CASSLGLGLVNQPQHF,NA,TRBJ1-5,TRBV11-2,NA
TGTGCCAGCAGCCCCCCGGCTGCAGGGGGCTATGGCTACACCTTC,CASSPPAAGGYGYTF,TRBD1,TRBJ1-2,TRBV9,NA
TGCGCCAGCAGTCGGGGAGGGGTAAAGGAATCACCCCTCCACTTT,CASSRGGVKESPLHF,NA,TRBJ1-6,TRBV10-2,NA
TGTGCCAGCTCACCATACGGGACAGGGGCAGATACGCAGTATTTT,CASSPYGTGADTQYF,TRBD1,TRBJ2-3,TRBV18,NA
TGCGCCAGCAGCTTTAGTACTGGCTCCTACGAGCAGTACTTC,CASSFSTGSYEQYF,NA,TRBJ2-7,TRBV5-1,NA
TGTGCCAGCAGCCGGCGGGACAGGGGGAGGGATGGCTACACCTTC,CASSRRDRGRDGYTF,TRBD1,TRBJ1-2,TRBV7-9,few
TGTGCCAGCAGTTTGAGCCATAAGAATGAGCAGTTCTTC,CASSLSHKNEQFF,NA,TRBJ2-1,TRBV12-3/TRBV12-4,NA
TGTGCCAGCAGCAAAGCGCTGTGGTCTAGCGGGACAGATACGCAGTATTTT,CASSKALWSSGTDTQYF,NA,TRBJ2-3,TRBV21-1,NA
TGTGCCAGCAGCTCTTACCAGGGGACCCGCAATCAGCCCCAGCATTTT,CASSSYQGTRNQPQHF,NA,TRBJ1-5,TRBV5-6,NA
TGTGCCAGCAGCTTAGTTTCAGGCAACAATGAGCAGTTCTTC,CASSLVSGNNEQFF,NA,TRBJ2-1,TRBV7-2,NA
TGTGCTAGTGGTTTGGCTGGACAGGGCGGGGGCTACACCTTC,CASGLAGQGGGYTF,TRBD1,TRBJ1-2,TRBV12-5,NA
TGCGCCAGCAGCTTGGGCGGGTCTAGCGGGAACACAGATACGCAGTATTTT,CASSLGGSSGNTDTQYF,TRBD2,TRBJ2-3,TRBV5-1,NA